The 12 T cell receptor beta chains reported below all come from one sample, sequenced in a study of identical twins (dated by TCRdb to about 2016). The library came from 5' RACE. TCRdb records Illumina HiSeq 2000 as the sequencer. Clones were called with MiXCR by TCRdb after fastp trimmed the public reads at Q25, and only in-frame beta chains were retained. Rows are combined by CDR3 protein, so each entry shows the most common genes and DNA. Within this sample are 350,000 to 600,000 distinct CDR3 sequences, with more than 13% of them counted one time only. Jointly, the top ten make up 0.52% of the sample. These same data were also listed under a study on yellow fever vaccine responses in identical twins.

Sequencing used CD4+ T cells sorted from blood. These receptor sequences come from a woman aged 18-29 years in good health.

This clonotype was observed a handful of times. The chain is built from TRBV20-1 and TRBJ1-5, with 10 nucleotides matching TRBD1. The CDR3 consists of 15 residues. Germline V gives CDR1 DFQATT, CDR2 SNEGSKA (reference sequence). J was trimmed by 7 bases and V by 2 bases; bases with no gene match: 8. The CDR3 loop is CSARRQGAGIQPQHF. Written as DNA, the CDR3 is TGCAGTGCTAGAAGACAGGGGGCCGGTATCCAGCCCCAGCATTTT.

The gene calls are TRBV6-2 or TRBV6-3 and TRBJ2-7; possibly TRBD1 for D (5 bases). Germline-derived CDR1 and CDR2 are MNHEY and SVGEGT. V was pared by 4 bases and J by 0 bases, with 13 bases between. The CDR3 spans 15 residues. CDR3 amino acids: CASSSQFRASYEQYF. CDR3 DNA: TGTGCCAGCAGTTCACAATTCAGGGCCTCCTACGAGCAGTACTTC.

The table lists this clonotype with a few counts. The chain links TRBV6-5 to TRBJ1-5; perhaps TRBD1 as D (6 bases). This CDR3 spans 17 amino acids. V lost 0 bases, J lost 7 bases, and 19 bases lay in between. In germline, CDR1 is MNHEY, CDR2 SVGAGI. In DNA form, the CDR3 reads TGTGCCAGCAGTTACTCGATCTGGGGGGCTGAGGGACAGCCCCAGCATTTT. The encoded protein is CASSYSIWGAEGQPQHF.

In regard to this clonotype: One end of the junction varies from germline; a read error may be responsible. The chain is built from TRBV12-3 or TRBV12-4 and TRBJ2-7; TRBD1 is a possible D gene (5 bases). CDR3 length: 19 residues. The CDR3 loop reads CACSLGTWTSFLISYEQYF. The CDR3 nucleotides are TGTGCCTGCAGTTTAGGTACCTGGACATCCTTCTTAATCTCCTACGAGCAGTACTTC.

This clonotype was observed a few times. The genes are TRBV6-6 and TRBJ2-2; D is unclear. The CDR3 loop spans 12 amino acids. Germline values: CDR1 MNHNY, CDR2 SVGAGI (reference sequence). The CDR3 sequence: CAVQPHTGELFF. CDR3 nucleotide sequence: TGTGCGGTACAACCCCACACCGGGGAGCTGTTTTTT.

This clonotype has just a few counts. J is TRBJ2-7 and V is TRBV3-1, with D tentatively TRBD1 or TRBD2 (5 bases each). The CDR3 spans 14 residues. Germline assignment: CDR1 LGHDT and CDR2 YNNKEL (reference sequence). Trimming took 0 bases from V and 2 from J, leaving 8 bases between them. The CDR3 DNA sequence: TGTGCCAGCAGCCAAGATGGGGGAACCTACGAGCAGTACTTC. It yields the protein CASSQDGGTYEQYF.

Ten or more counts support this clonotype. The genes are TRBV12-3 or TRBV12-4 and TRBJ2-1; 14 nucleotides match TRBD2. The CDR3 runs 13 residues. Trimming removed 10 bases from V and 8 bases from J; junction bases left unmatched: 4. The CDR3 DNA is TGTGCCACCGGACTAGCGGGAGGCGATGAGCAGTTCTTC. This sequence encodes CATGLAGGDEQFF.

V and J are TRBV20-1 and TRBJ2-7, with 9 bases lining up with TRBD1. The CDR3 is 15 residues long. The V and J ends lost 3 bases and 2 bases, in that order; junction bases with no gene match: 8. Per germline, CDR1 DFQATT and CDR2 SNEGSKA (reference sequence). CDR3 sequence: CSARENRGQAYEQYF. In DNA, the CDR3 is TGCAGTGCTAGGGAAAACAGGGGGCAGGCCTACGAGCAGTACTTC.

This clonotype turned up a few times. V gene TRBV11-2 combines with J gene TRBJ2-1; D is possibly TRBD2 (6 bases). The CDR3 contains 15 residues. Germline CDR1 SGHAT, CDR2 FQNNGV. V lost 6 bases and J lost 0, with 12 bases in between. CDR3 sequence reads: CASRGLGSSYNEQFF. CDR3 in DNA: TGTGCCAGCAGGGGACTGGGTAGCTCCTACAATGAGCAGTTCTTC. The complete variable domain, with remaining parts taken from reference TRBV11-2 and TRBJ2-1, reads EAGVAQSPRYKIIEKRQSVAFWCNPISGHATLYWYQQILGQGPKLLIQFQNNGVVDDSQLPKDRFSAERLKGVDSTLKIQPAKLEDSAVYLCASRGLGSSYNEQFFGPGTRLTVL.

This clonotype has only a few counts. The chain carries TRBV7-9 and TRBJ2-3, with D tentatively TRBD1 (6 bases). V lost 0 bases, J lost 6 bases, and 10 bases lay in between. The CDR3 loop spans 14 amino acids. Germline V gene data show CDR1 as SEHNR and CDR2 as FQNEAQ (reference sequence). The CDR3 loop reads CASSLAQGSDTQYF. The CDR3 DNA sequence: TGTGCCAGCAGCTTAGCGCAGGGGTCGGATACGCAGTATTTT.

This clonotype has a handful of counts. This chain joins TRBV5-1 and TRBJ2-7; the D gene is possibly TRBD1 (5 bases). This CDR3 is 16 amino acids long. V shed 3 bases and J shed 0 bases, with 16 bases lying between them. Germline V gives CDR1 SGHRS, CDR2 YFSETQ. CDR3 sequence reads: CASSYKQAGGSYEQYF. CDR3 in DNA: TGCGCCAGCAGCTACAAACAGGCCGGTGGCTCCTACGAGCAGTACTTC.

J is TRBJ2-5 and V is TRBV15; 7 nucleotides line up with TRBD2. Per germline, CDR1 LNHNV and CDR2 YYDKDF (reference sequence). The CDR3 covers 17 residues. The V segment lost 3 bases and the J segment 3 bases; nucleotides outside the gene matches: 13. This CDR3 is CATSRGVSTRGEETQYF. For the CDR3, the DNA is TGTGCCACCAGCAGGGGGGTCAGCACCCGGGGGGAAGAGACCCAGTACTTC. Full variable domain (rest looked up from reference TRBV15 and TRBJ2-5): DAMVIQNPRYQVTQFGKPVTLSCSQTLNHNVMYWYQQKSSQAPKLLFHYYDKDFNNEADTPDNFQSRRPNTSFCFLDIRSPGLGDTAMYLCATSRGVSTRGEETQYFGPGTRLLVL.